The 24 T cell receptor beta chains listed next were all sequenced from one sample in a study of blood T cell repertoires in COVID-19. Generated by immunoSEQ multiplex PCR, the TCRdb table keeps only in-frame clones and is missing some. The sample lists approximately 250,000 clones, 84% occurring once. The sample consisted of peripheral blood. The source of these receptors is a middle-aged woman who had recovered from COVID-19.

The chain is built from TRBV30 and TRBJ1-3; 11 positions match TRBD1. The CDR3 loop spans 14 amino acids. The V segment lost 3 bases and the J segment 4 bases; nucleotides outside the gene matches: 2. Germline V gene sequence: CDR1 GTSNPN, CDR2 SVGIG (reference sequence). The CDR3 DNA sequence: TGTGCCTGGAGGGGACAGGGGGTCGGAAACACCATATATTTT. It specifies CAWRGQGVGNTIYF.

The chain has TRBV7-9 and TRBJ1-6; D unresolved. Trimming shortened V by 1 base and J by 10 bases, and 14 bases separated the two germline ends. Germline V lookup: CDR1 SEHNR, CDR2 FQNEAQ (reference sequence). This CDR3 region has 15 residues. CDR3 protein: CASSLVGGSRSPLHF. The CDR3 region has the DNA TGTGCCAGCAGCTTAGTGGGAGGGAGTCGATCACCCCTCCACTTT. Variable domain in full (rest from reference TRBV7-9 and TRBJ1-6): DTGVSQNPRHKITKRGQNVTFRCDPISEHNRLYWYRQTLGQGPEFLTYFQNEAQLEKSRLLSDRFSAERPKGSFSTLEIQRTEQGDSAMYLCASSLVGGSRSPLHFGNGTRLTVT.

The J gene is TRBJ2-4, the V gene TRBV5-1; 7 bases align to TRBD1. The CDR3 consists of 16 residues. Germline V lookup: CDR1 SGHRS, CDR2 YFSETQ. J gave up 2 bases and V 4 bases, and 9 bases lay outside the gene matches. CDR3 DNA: TGCGCCAGCAGCGGGACGGGACAGCAGTCCAAAAACATTCAGTACTTC. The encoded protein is CASSGTGQQSKNIQYF.

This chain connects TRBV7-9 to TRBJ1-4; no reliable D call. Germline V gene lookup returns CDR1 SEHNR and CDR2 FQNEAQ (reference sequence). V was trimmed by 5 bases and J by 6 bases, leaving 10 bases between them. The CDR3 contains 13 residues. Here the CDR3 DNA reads TGTGCCAGCAGCCTAAGACGGGATGAAAAACTGTTTTTT. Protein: CASSLRRDEKLFF.

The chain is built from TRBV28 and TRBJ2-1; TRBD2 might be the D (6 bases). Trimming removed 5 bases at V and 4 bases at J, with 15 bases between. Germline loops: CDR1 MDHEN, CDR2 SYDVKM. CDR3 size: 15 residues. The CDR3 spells CASSPRRGKYNEQFF. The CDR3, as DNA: TGTGCCAGCAGTCCTCGTCGGGGGAAGTACAATGAGCAGTTCTTC.

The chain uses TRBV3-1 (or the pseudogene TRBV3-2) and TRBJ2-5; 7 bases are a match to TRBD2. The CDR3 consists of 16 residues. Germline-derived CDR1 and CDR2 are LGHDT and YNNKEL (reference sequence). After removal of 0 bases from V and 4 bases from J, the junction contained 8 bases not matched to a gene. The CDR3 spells CASSQDGAGVRETQYF. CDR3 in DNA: TGTGCCAGCAGCCAAGATGGCGCGGGGGTTCGAGAGACCCAGTACTTC.

This chain's CDR3 is CASSLIQYNEKLFF. The CDR3 DNA reads TGTGCCAGCAGCTTGATTCAGTATAATGAAAAACTGTTTTTT. The chain joins TRBV7-8 to TRBJ1-4; D uncertain. V lost 3 bases to trimming and J lost 4 bases, with 9 bases between them. This CDR3 is built from 14 residues. Germline V gene sequence: CDR1 SGHVS, CDR2 FQNEAQ.

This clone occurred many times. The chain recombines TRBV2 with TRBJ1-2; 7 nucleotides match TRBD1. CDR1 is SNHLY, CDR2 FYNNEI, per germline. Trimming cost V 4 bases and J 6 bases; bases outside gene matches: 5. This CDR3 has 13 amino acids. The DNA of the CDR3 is TGTGCCAGCAGTGGACAGGGAACAAATGGCTACACCTTC. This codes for CASSGQGTNGYTF.

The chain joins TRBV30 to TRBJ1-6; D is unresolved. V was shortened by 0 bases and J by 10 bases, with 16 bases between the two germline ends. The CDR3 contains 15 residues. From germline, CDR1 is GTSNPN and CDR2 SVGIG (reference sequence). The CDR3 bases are TGTGCCTGGAGTGTACTAGGAGGGCAAGGGTCACCCCTCCACTTT. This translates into CAWSVLGGQGSPLHF.

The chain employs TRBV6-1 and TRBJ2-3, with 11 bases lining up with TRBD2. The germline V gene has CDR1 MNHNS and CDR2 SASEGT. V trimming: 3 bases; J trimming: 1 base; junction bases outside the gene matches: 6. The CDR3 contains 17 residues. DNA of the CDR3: TGTGCCAGCAGTGAGGCGACTAGCGGGGAAGGCACAGATACGCAGTATTTT. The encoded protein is CASSEATSGEGTDTQYF.

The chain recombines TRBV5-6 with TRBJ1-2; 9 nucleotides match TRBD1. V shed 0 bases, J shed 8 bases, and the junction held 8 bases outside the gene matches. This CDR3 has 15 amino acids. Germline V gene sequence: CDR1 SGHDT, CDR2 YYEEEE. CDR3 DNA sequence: TGTGCCAGCAGCTTGGGGCCACAGGGGGCCTTAGGCTACACCTTC. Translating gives CASSLGPQGALGYTF.

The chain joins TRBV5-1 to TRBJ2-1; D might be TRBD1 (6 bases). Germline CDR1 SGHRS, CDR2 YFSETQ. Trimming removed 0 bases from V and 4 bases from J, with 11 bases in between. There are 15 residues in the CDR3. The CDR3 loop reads CASSLEGQRYNEQFF. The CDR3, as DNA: TGCGCCAGCAGCTTGGAGGGACAAAGGTACAATGAGCAGTTCTTC.

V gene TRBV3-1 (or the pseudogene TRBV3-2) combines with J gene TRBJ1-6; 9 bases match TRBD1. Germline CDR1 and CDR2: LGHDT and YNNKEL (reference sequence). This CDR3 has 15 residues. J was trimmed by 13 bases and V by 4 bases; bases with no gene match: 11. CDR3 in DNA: TGTGCCAGCAGCCTGAGTCCCGGGACAGGGTTCCCCCTCCACTTT. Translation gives CASSLSPGTGFPLHF.

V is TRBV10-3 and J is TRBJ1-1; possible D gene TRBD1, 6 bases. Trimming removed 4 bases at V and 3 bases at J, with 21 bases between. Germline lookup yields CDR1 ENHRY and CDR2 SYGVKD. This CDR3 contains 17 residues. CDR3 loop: CAISAGFSGRGDTEAFF. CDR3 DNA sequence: TGTGCCATCAGTGCTGGGTTTAGTGGGAGGGGGGACACTGAAGCTTTCTTT.

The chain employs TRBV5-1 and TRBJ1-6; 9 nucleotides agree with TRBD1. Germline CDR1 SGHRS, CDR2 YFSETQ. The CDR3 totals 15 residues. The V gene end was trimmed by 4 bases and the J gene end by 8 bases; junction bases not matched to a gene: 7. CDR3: CASSAGTGSDSPLHF. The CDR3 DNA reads TGCGCCAGCAGCGCCGGGACAGGGTCGGATTCACCCCTCCACTTT.

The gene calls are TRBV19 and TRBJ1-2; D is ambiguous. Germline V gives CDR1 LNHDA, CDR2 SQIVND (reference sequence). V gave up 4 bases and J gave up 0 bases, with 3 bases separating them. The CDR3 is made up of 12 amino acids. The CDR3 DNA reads TGTGCCAGTAGTACCACTAACTATGGCTACACCTTC. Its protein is CASSTTNYGYTF.

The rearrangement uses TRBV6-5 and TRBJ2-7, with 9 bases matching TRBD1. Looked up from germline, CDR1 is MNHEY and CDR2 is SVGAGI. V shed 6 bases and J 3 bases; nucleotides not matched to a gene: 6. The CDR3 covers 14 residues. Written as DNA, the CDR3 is TGTGCCAGCAGAGGACAGGGGCCCTTCTACGAGCAGTACTTC. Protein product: CASRGQGPFYEQYF.

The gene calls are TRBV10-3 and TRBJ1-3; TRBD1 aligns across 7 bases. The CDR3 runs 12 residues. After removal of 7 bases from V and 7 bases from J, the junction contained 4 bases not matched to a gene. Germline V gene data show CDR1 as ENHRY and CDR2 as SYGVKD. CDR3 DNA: TGTGCCATCAAAGACAGGGTGAACACCATATATTTT. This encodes CAIKDRVNTIYF.

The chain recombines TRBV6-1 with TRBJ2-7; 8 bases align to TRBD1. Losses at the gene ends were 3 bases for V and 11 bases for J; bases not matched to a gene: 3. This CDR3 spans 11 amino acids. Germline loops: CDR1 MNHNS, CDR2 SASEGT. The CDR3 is CASSEWTGKYF. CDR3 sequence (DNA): TGTGCCAGCAGTGAGTGGACAGGGAAGTACTTC.

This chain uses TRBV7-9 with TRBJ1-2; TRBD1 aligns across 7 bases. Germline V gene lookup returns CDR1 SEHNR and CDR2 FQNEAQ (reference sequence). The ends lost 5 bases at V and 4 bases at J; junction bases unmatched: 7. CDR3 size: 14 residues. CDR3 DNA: TGTGCCAGCAGCCCCCCTGAGGGGGCCTATGGCTACACCTTC. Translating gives CASSPPEGAYGYTF. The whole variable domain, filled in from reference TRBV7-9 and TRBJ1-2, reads DTGVSQNPRHKITKRGQNVTFRCDPISEHNRLYWYRQTLGQGPEFLTYFQNEAQLEKSRLLSDRFSAERPKGSFSTLEIQRTEQGDSAMYLCASSPPEGAYGYTFGSGTRLTVV.

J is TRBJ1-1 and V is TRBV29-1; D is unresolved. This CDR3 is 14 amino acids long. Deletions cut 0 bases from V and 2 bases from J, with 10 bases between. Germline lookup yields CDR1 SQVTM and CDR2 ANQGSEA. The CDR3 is CSVEDVSSNTEAFF. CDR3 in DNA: TGCAGCGTTGAAGACGTATCCAGTAACACTGAAGCTTTCTTT.

CDR3 protein: CASRGAQGERQPQHF. The CDR3 coding sequence is TGTGCCAGCAGGGGAGCACAGGGGGAGCGTCAGCCCCAGCATTTT. This chain uses TRBV28 with TRBJ1-5, with TRBD1 matching 8 bases. The CDR3 totals 15 residues. Germline assignment: CDR1 MDHEN and CDR2 SYDVKM. V lost 6 bases, J lost 6 bases, and 10 bases stayed unmatched.

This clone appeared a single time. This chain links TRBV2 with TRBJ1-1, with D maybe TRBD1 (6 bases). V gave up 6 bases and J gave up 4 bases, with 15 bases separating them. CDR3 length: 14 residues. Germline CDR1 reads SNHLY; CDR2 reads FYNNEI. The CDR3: CASSRTVDGTEAFF. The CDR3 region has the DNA TGTGCCAGCAGCCGGACAGTGGATGGCACTGAAGCTTTCTTT.

CDR3 coding DNA: TGCGCCAGCAGCCAGAGCTATTTCAGGCCCTTCACAGATACGCAGTATTTT. Amino acids: CASSQSYFRPFTDTQYF. V is TRBV4-1 and J is TRBJ2-3, with D unresolved. The CDR3 consists of 17 residues. Between the trimmed V and J ends, which lost 3 bases and 2 bases, there was a span of 18 bases. The germline CDR1 and CDR2 sequences are MGHRA and YSYEKL.